This TCR beta chain was recovered during a study of CD8 T cells in ankylosing spondylitis. Study-level points and caveats: Seemingly characteristic of ankylosing spondylitis blood was a TCR beta motif consisting of under 10 highly homologous variants. Clones that were linked to disease were CD8+ and were relatively rare in peripheral blood. Existing reports had already noted some motif variants in reactive arthritis synovial fluid and blood.

This clonotype was detected ten times or more. Its antigen remains unidentified. Germline CDR1 and CDR2: LNHDA and SQIVND (reference sequence). This CDR3 comprises 13 residues. Trimming shortened V by 3 bases and J by 2 bases, and 6 bases separated the two germline ends. TCRdb re-analysed the 5' RACE reads in MiXCR, keeping a single row per CDR3 protein. The sample has 150,000 to 200,000 distinct CDR3 sequences; under 15% are singletons. The rearrangement links TRBV19 to TRBJ2-3; D not resolved. Sequenced sample: blood, either unsorted or a sorted T cell fraction (not recorded which). This receptor was obtained from a female donor with ankylosing spondylitis or in good health (not recorded which). The CDR3 nucleotides read TGTGCCAGTAGTATTTTGGTCACAGATACGCAGTATTTT. Encoded protein: CASSILVTDTQYF.